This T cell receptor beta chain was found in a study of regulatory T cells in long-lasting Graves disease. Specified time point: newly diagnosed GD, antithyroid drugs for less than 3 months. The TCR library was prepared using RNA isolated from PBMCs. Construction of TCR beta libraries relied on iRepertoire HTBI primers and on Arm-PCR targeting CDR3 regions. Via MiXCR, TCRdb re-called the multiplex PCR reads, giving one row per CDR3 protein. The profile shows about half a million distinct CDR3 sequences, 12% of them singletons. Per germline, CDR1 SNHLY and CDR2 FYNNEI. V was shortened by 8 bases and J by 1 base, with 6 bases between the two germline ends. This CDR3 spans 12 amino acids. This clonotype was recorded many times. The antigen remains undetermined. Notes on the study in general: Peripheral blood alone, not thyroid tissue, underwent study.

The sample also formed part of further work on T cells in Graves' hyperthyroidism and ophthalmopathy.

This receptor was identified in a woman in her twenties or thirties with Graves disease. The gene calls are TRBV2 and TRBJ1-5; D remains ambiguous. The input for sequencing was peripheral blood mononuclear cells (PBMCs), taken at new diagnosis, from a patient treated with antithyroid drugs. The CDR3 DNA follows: TGTGCCAGCCGGCGGAGCAATCAGCCCCAGCATTTT. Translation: CASRRSNQPQHF.